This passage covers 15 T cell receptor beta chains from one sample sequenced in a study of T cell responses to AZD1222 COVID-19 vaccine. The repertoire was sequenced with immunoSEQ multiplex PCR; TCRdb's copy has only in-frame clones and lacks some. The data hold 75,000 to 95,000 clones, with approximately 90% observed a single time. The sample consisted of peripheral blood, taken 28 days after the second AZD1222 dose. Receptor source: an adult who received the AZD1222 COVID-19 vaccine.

The CDR3 region is CASSVDPGARAYEQYF. CDR3 nucleotides: TGTGCCAGCAGCGTAGATCCGGGGGCGCGGGCCTACGAGCAGTACTTC. This chain links TRBV9 with TRBJ2-7; the D call may be TRBD1 or TRBD2 (6 bases each). CDR3 size: 16 residues. CDR1 and CDR2 (germline): SGDLS, YYNGEE. Trimming took 0 bases from V and 2 from J, leaving 15 bases between them.

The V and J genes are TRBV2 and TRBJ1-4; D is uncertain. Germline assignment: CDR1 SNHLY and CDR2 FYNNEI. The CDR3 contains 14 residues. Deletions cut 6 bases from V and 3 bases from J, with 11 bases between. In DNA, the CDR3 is TGTGCCAGCAGGGCAGAGAACGCTAATGAAAAACTGTTTTTT. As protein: CASRAENANEKLFF.

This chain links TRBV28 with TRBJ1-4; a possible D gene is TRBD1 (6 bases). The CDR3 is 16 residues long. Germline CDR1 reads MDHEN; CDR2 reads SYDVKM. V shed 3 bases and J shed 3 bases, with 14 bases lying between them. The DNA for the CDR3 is TGTGCCAGCAGTTTTTTACAGGGTGAGGCTAATGAAAAACTGTTTTTT. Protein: CASSFLQGEANEKLFF.

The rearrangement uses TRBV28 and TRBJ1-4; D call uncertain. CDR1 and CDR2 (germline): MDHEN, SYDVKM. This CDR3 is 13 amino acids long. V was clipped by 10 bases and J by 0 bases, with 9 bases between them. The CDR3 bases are TGTGCCACCTTGGGGTCAACTAATGAAAAACTGTTTTTT. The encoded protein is CATLGSTNEKLFF. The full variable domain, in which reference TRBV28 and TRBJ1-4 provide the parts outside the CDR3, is DVKVTQSSRYLVKRTGEKVFLECVQDMDHENMFWYRQDPGLGLRLIYFSYDVKMKEKGDIPEGYSVSREKKERFSLILESASTNQTSMYLCATLGSTNEKLFFGSGTQLSVL.

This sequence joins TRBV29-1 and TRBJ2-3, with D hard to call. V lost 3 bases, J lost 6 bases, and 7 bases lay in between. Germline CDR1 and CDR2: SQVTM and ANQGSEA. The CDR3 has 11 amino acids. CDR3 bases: TGCAGCGTTGAGAAAGGGGATACGCAGTATTTT. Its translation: CSVEKGDTQYF.

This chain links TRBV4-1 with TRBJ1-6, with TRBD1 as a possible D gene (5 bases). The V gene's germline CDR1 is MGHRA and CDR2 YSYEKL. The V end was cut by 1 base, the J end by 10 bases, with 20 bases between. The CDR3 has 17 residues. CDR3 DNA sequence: TGCGCCAGCAGCCAAGTCCCCCACTGGGGCAGAGGATCACCCCTCCACTTT. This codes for CASSQVPHWGRGSPLHF.

CDR3 sequence: CASRRSENTGELFF. DNA of the CDR3: TGTGCTAGTCGGAGATCGGAGAACACCGGGGAGCTGTTTTTT. The chain has TRBV7-2 and TRBJ2-2; D not resolved. Germline V gives CDR1 SGHTA, CDR2 FQGNSA. This CDR3 is 14 amino acids long.

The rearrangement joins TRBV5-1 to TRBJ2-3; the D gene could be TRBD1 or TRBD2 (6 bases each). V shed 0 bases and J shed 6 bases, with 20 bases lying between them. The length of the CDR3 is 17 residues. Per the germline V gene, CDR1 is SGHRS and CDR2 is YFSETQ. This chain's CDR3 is CASSLVGGLQPKDTQYF. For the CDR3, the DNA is TGCGCCAGCAGCTTGGTGGGGGGCCTGCAGCCGAAGGATACGCAGTATTTT.

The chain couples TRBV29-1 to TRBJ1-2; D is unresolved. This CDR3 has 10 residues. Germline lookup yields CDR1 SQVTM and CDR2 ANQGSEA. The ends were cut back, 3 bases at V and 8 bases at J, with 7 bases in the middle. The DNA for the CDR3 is TGCAGCGTTGACAGTGGGGGCTACACCTTC. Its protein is CSVDSGGYTF.

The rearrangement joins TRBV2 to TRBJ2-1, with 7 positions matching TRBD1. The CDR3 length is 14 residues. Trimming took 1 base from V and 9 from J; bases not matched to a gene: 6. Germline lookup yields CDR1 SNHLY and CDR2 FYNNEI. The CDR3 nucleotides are TGTGCCAGCAGTGAAGGACAGGGCCGTCGTGAGCAGTTCTTC. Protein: CASSEGQGRREQFF.

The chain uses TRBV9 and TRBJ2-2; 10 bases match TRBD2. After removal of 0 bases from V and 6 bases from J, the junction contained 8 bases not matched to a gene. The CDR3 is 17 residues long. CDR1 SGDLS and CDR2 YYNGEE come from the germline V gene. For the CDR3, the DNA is TGTGCCAGCAGCGTAGACCTAGCGGGAGTCAGCGCCGGGGAGCTGTTTTTT. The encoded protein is CASSVDLAGVSAGELFF.

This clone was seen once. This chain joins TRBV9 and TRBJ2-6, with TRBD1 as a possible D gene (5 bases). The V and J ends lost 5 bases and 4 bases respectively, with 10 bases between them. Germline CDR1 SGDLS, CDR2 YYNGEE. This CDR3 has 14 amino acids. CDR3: CASSAGSGANVLTF. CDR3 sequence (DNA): TGTGCCAGCAGTGCAGGGTCCGGGGCCAACGTCCTGACTTTC.

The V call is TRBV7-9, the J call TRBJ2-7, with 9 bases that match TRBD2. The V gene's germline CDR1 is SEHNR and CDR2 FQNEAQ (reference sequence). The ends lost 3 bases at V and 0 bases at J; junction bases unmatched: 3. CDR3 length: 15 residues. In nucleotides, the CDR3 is TGTGCCAGCAGCTTGGCTAGCGGGGCCTCCTACGAGCAGTACTTC. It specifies CASSLASGASYEQYF.

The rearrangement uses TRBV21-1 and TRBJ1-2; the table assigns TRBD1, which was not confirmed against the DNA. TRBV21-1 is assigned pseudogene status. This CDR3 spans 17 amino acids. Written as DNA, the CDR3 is TGTGCCAGCAGCAAAGGACAGACAGGGGGGAAATTAGAAGGCTACACCTTC. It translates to CASSKGQTGGKLEGYTF.

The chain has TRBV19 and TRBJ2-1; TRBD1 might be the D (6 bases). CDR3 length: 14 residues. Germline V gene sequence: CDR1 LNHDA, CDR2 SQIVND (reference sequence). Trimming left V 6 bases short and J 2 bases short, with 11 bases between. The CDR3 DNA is TGTGCCAGTAGCCCGGGACAAACCTACAATGAGCAGTTCTTC. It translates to CASSPGQTYNEQFF.